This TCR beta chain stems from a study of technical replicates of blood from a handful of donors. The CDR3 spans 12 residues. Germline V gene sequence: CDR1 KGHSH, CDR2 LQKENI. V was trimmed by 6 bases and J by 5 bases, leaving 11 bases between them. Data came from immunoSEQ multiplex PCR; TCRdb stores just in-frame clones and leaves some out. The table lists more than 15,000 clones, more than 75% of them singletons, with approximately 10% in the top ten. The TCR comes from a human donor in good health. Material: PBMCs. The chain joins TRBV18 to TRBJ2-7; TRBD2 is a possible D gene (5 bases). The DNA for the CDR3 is TGTGCCAGCTCGGACGAGGGAGACGAGCAGTACTTC. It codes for CASSDEGDEQYF.